The subject of this entry is one TCR beta chain. TCRdb's copy holds only in-frame clones and misses some; the assay was immunoSEQ multiplex PCR. The profile shows approximately 30,000 clones, more than 85% of them singletons. This sample was included in a study of T cell changes during pregnancy in multiple sclerosis. Trimming left V 7 bases short and J 0 bases short, with 12 bases between. Germline CDR1 LNHDA, CDR2 SQIVND (reference sequence). The CDR3 consists of 14 residues. This TCR was recovered from a female donor with multiple sclerosis, enrolled in a pregnancy study. The sequencing used CD4+ T cells from peripheral blood mononuclear cells, collected after pregnancy. This chain uses TRBV19 with TRBJ1-2, with a possible D match to TRBD1 (5 bases). The DNA of the CDR3 is TGTGCCAGTAACGACCAGGGTCCTAACTATGGCTACACCTTC. This sequence encodes CASNDQGPNYGYTF. Full variable domain (missing parts from reference TRBV19 and TRBJ1-2): DGGITQSPKYLFRKEGQNVTLSCEQNLNHDAMYWYRQDPGQGLRLIYYSQIVNDFQKGDIAEGYSVSREKKESFPLTVTSAQKNPTAFYLCASNDQGPNYGYTFGSGTRLTVV.